These 25 T cell receptor beta chains came from one sample sequenced in a study of naive and memory T cell subsets. An equimolar mix of two oligonucleotides served as the beta constant-region primer for TRBC1 and TRBC2. The ligated cDNA underwent four PCR rounds using SP2 and nested alpha and beta constant-region primers. Each CDR3 protein gets one entry after TCRdb re-called the UMI-ligation and nested PCR reads with MiXCR. This sample has some 82,000 distinct CDR3 sequences, with roughly 9.2% found just once. The material sequenced was naive CD8+ T cells from blood. The receptors come from a human donor in good health.

This clonotype was seen repeatedly, ten times or more. This chain connects TRBV27 to TRBJ1-2; 9 nucleotides line up with TRBD1. Looked up from germline, CDR1 is MNHEY and CDR2 is SMNVEV (reference sequence). V lost 5 bases and J lost 1; bases outside the gene matches: 8. CDR3 length: 16 amino acids. The CDR3 region is CASSQAYRGLNYGYTF. CDR3 in DNA: TGTGCCAGCAGTCAAGCCTACAGGGGGCTTAACTATGGCTACACCTTC.

About this clonotype itself: A much larger clone differs from this one at a single base, so this may be a read error. The V and J genes are TRBV5-1 and TRBJ2-4; D possibly uses TRBD1 or TRBD2 (5 bases each). V shed 0 bases and J shed 1 base, with 14 bases lying between them. Germline loops: CDR1 SGHRS, CDR2 YFSETQ. This CDR3 has 17 residues. The CDR3 loop is CASSLELGDKAKNIQYF. In DNA form, the CDR3 reads TGCGCCAGCAGCTTGGAGCTGGGGGATAAGGCCAAAAACATTCAGTACTTC.

This clonotype showed up many times. The chain couples TRBV4-1 to TRBJ2-3; either TRBD1 or TRBD2 may fit D (5 bases each). Trimming cost V 1 base and J 0 bases, with 8 bases left between them. Germline CDR1 is MGHRA and CDR2 is YSYEKL. The CDR3 covers 15 residues. The CDR3 here is CASSQGDGSTDTQYF. CDR3 coding DNA: TGCGCCAGCAGCCAAGGGGACGGGAGCACAGATACGCAGTATTTT.

The rearrangement links TRBV3-1 to TRBJ1-6; D not certain. The CDR3 is 17 amino acids. Trimming left V 4 bases short and J 8 bases short, with 21 bases between. Germline CDR1 LGHDT, CDR2 YNNKEL (reference sequence). This CDR3 reads CASSPLRTYLEDSPLHF. CDR3 nucleotide sequence: TGTGCCAGCAGCCCGCTCCGGACGTACCTGGAGGATTCACCCCTCCACTTT.

The CDR3 DNA sequence: TGTGCCAGCAGTTTGGGGGTAGCTATAGATGAGCAGTTCTTC. Amino acid sequence: CASSLGVAIDEQFF. The gene calls are TRBV12-3 or TRBV12-4 and TRBJ2-1; D is possibly TRBD1 or TRBD2 (5 bases each). This CDR3 contains 14 residues. V lost 3 bases, J lost 8 bases, and 14 bases lay in between.

This chain links TRBV6-5 with TRBJ2-1; D possibly corresponds to TRBD2 (5 bases). CDR3 length: 16 amino acids. Germline CDR1 and CDR2: MNHEY and SVGAGI. The V end was cut by 0 bases, the J end by 0 bases, with 9 bases between. DNA of the CDR3: TGTGCCAGCAGTTACTCCACGGGAACCTCCTACAATGAGCAGTTCTTC. As protein: CASSYSTGTSYNEQFF.

This clonotype was observed at least ten times. The chain has TRBV12-3 or TRBV12-4 and TRBJ1-1, with D uncertain. Trimming took 8 bases from V and 0 from J, leaving 10 bases between them. CDR3 length: 13 amino acids. The CDR3 bases are TGTGCCAGCTCGCTCAGCCTGAACACTGAAGCTTTCTTT. This sequence encodes CASSLSLNTEAFF.

This chain links TRBV12-3 or TRBV12-4 with TRBJ2-7; D is unresolved. The ends were cut back, 5 bases at V and 6 bases at J, with 8 bases in the middle. The CDR3 length is 11 residues. The CDR3 DNA reads TGTGCCAGCAGTGTCTCATTCGAGCAGTACTTC. It codes for CASSVSFEQYF.

This clonotype came up many times. This chain joins TRBV3-1 and TRBJ2-7; unclear D gene. CDR1 LGHDT and CDR2 YNNKEL come from the germline V gene (reference sequence). The CDR3 consists of 13 residues. Trimming stripped 1 base from V and 6 bases from J, with 10 bases between. The CDR3 region is CASSQVQIGEQYF. DNA for the CDR3: TGTGCCAGCAGCCAAGTCCAGATAGGCGAGCAGTACTTC.

This clonotype was seen at least ten times. The chain employs TRBV27 and TRBJ2-5, with D unclear. Per germline, CDR1 MNHEY and CDR2 SMNVEV (reference sequence). The CDR3 loop spans 13 amino acids. The V end was cut by 4 bases, the J end by 4 bases, with 10 bases between. This CDR3 is CASSSGVRETQYF. Here the CDR3 DNA reads TGTGCCAGCAGTTCTGGGGTTAGAGAGACCCAGTACTTC.

The rearrangement uses TRBV14 and TRBJ2-7; 8 bases line up with TRBD1. Trimming took 4 bases from V and 3 from J; bases not matched to a gene: 5. The CDR3 is 14 amino acids. Germline V gives CDR1 SGHDN, CDR2 FVKESK. The CDR3 region has the DNA TGTGCCAGCAGCCGCGGGACAGGAGGCTACGAGCAGTACTTC. It translates to CASSRGTGGYEQYF.

The sample holds a few counts of this clonotype. The chain carries TRBV4-2 and TRBJ2-7, with 7 bases identical to TRBD1. The CDR3 covers 14 residues. Germline loops: CDR1 LGHNA, CDR2 YNFKEQ. Germline trimming cut 2 bases from V and 2 bases from J; bases unmatched to any gene: 3. CDR3 loop: CASSQTGDPYEQYF. In nucleotides, the CDR3 is TGTGCCAGCAGCCAAACAGGGGACCCCTACGAGCAGTACTTC.

In this sample, this clonotype turned up a few times. The chain combines TRBV6-6 with TRBJ2-5; 7 bases map to TRBD1. The CDR3 runs 14 residues. J was trimmed by 1 base and V by 8 bases; bases with no gene match: 7. The germline gives CDR1 MNHNY, CDR2 SVGAGI (reference sequence). The CDR3 sequence: CASDSGTAQETQYF. DNA for the CDR3: TGTGCCAGCGACTCAGGGACAGCCCAAGAGACCCAGTACTTC.

This chain uses TRBV2 with TRBJ1-2; 9 nucleotides match TRBD1. Germline values: CDR1 SNHLY, CDR2 FYNNEI. The CDR3 is made up of 11 amino acids. Trimming removed 10 bases from V and 7 bases from J; junction bases left unmatched: 4. The CDR3 DNA follows: TGTGCCAACAGGGACAGGGCTGGCTACACCTTC. Translated, it gives CANRDRAGYTF.

This clonotype appeared many times. The V gene is TRBV12-3 or TRBV12-4, the J gene TRBJ2-3, with TRBD2 as a possible D gene (5 bases). The V end lost 9 bases, the J end lost 0 bases, and 10 bases lay between the germline ends. The CDR3 runs to 13 residues. CDR3 nucleotides: TGTGCCAGTGACCGGGGAAGCACAGATACGCAGTATTTT. It specifies CASDRGSTDTQYF.

Ten or more counts support this clonotype. The V and J genes are TRBV20-1 and TRBJ2-7; the D gene is possibly TRBD1 (6 bases). This CDR3 region has 12 residues. Germline V gives CDR1 DFQATT, CDR2 SNEGSKA (reference sequence). Trimming left V 0 bases short and J 13 bases short, with 16 bases between. CDR3 nucleotide sequence: TGCAGTGCTAGAGATTACGCAGGGGCCCAATACTTC. Protein: CSARDYAGAQYF.

There are many counts of this clonotype. The chain links TRBV7-8 to TRBJ2-1; D unclear. The germline CDR1 and CDR2 sequences are SGHVS and FQNEAQ. The CDR3 is 13 residues long. Deletions cut 4 bases from V and 5 bases from J, with 9 bases between. CDR3 coding DNA: TGTGCCAGCAGCTATGGGCGAGACAATGAGCAGTTCTTC. Protein: CASSYGRDNEQFF.

This clonotype was detected a few times. The chain couples TRBV11-2 to TRBJ2-1, with 12 bases identical to TRBD2. CDR1 is SGHAT and CDR2 is FQNNGV in the germline V gene. The CDR3 sequence is 19 residues long. V lost 4 bases, J lost 6 bases, and 16 bases stayed unmatched. The CDR3 region has the DNA TGTGCCAGCAGCTCGAATGCGGGCCTAGCGGGAGGGCCTAGCAATGAGCAGTTCTTC. Amino acids: CASSSNAGLAGGPSNEQFF.

The gene calls are TRBV21-1 and TRBJ2-7; the table gives TRBD2 as D, unverified against the DNA. TRBV21-1 corresponds to a pseudogene. The CDR3 extends over 12 amino acids. CDR3 in amino acids: CASSALYNEQYF. CDR3 DNA sequence: TGTGCCAGCAGCGCCCTTTACAACGAGCAGTACTTC.

This clonotype was detected only a few times. The V gene is TRBV20-1, the J gene TRBJ2-1, with 10 bases matching TRBD1. The V gene end was trimmed by 5 bases and the J gene end by 2 bases; junction bases not matched to a gene: 9. This CDR3 is 16 amino acids long. Germline CDR1 DFQATT, CDR2 SNEGSKA (reference sequence). DNA for the CDR3: TGCAGTGCTGGGGGTTCCGGGACAGGGGCCTACAATGAGCAGTTCTTC. Translation: CSAGGSGTGAYNEQFF.

The chain is built from TRBV12-3 or TRBV12-4 and TRBJ2-7, with TRBD1 matching over 8 bases. J lost 7 bases, V lost 5 bases, and 10 bases had no gene match. The CDR3 runs to 14 residues. CDR3 region: CASSTGQGVWEQYF. CDR3 bases: TGTGCCAGCAGTACCGGACAGGGAGTTTGGGAGCAGTACTTC.

This clonotype was detected many times. The chain is built from TRBV29-1 and TRBJ2-3; 9 bases map to TRBD2. The CDR3 contains 15 residues. The germline gives CDR1 SQVTM, CDR2 ANQGSEA. The ends lost 2 bases at V and 2 bases at J; junction bases unmatched: 5. CDR3 amino acids: CSVESAGGPTDTQYF. For the CDR3, the DNA is TGCAGCGTTGAAAGCGCGGGAGGGCCCACAGATACGCAGTATTTT.

This clonotype turned up a few times. J is TRBJ1-5 and V is TRBV7-8; TRBD1 is a possible D gene (5 bases). CDR1 is SGHVS, CDR2 FQNEAQ, per germline. The CDR3 consists of 14 residues. V dropped 1 base and J dropped 6 bases, with 10 bases sitting between them. The chain's CDR3 is CASSLGGESQPQHF. As DNA, the CDR3 is TGTGCCAGCAGCTTAGGAGGGGAGAGTCAGCCCCAGCATTTT.

This chain joins TRBV4-3 and TRBJ2-7; D unresolved. From germline, CDR1 is LGHNA and CDR2 YSLEER. CDR3 length equals 16 residues. V was trimmed by 2 bases and J by 7 bases, leaving 21 bases between them. The CDR3 here is CASSQLPSSIAGEQYF. The CDR3 nucleotides read TGCGCCAGCAGCCAACTTCCGTCCTCCATCGCCGGGGAGCAGTACTTC.

J is TRBJ2-6 and V is TRBV28; possible D gene TRBD1, 6 bases. Between the trimmed V and J ends, which lost 4 bases and 1 base, there was a span of 8 bases. This CDR3 has 15 residues. CDR1 is MDHEN and CDR2 is SYDVKM in the germline V gene. The CDR3 is CASSSTGSGANVLTF. The CDR3 DNA reads TGTGCCAGCAGTTCGACAGGTTCTGGGGCCAACGTCCTGACTTTC.